This TCR beta chain stems from a study of cytomegalovirus exposure and HLA in healthy donors. TCRdb's table, derived via immunoSEQ multiplex PCR, lists solely in-frame clones and lacks some. This sample yields under 300,000 clones, of which roughly 85% are seen a single time; around 1% belongs to the top ten. Sequenced input: PBMCs. This receptor was identified in a woman younger than 30 in good health and CMV-seronegative.

The CDR3 region is CASSQVTGLLNYGYTF. The CDR3 DNA reads as TGCGCCAGCAGCCAAGTTACAGGCCTGCTTAACTATGGCTACACCTTC. This chain links TRBV4-1 with TRBJ1-2; TRBD1 is a possible D gene (5 bases). Germline assignment: CDR1 MGHRA and CDR2 YSYEKL. The germline V and J ends were trimmed by 1 base and 1 base, with 13 bases remaining between them. The CDR3 length is 16 residues.